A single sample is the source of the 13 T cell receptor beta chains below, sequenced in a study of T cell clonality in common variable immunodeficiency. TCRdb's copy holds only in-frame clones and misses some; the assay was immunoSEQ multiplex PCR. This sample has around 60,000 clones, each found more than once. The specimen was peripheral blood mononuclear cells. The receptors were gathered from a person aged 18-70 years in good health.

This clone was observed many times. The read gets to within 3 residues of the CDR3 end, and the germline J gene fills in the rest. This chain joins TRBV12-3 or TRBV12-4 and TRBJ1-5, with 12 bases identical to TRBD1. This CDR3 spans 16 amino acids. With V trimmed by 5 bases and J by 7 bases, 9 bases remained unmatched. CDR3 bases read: TGTGCCAGCAGTCCCGGGACAGGGGGCTTGCTCCAGCCC. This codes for CASSPGTGGLLQP. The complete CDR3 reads CASSPGTGGLLQPQHF.

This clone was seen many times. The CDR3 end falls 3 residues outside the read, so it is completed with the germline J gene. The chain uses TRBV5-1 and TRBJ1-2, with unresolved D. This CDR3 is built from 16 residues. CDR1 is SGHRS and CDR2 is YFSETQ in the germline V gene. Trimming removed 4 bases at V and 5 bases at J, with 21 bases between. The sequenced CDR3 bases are TGCGCCAGCAGCCTGTATCGGACTCCGACCCGGTATGGC. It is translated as CASSLYRTPTRYG. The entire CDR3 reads CASSLYRTPTRYGYTF. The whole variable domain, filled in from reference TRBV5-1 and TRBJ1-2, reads KAGVTQTPRYLIKTRGQQVTLSCSPISGHRSVSWYQQTPGQGLQFLFEYFSETQRNKGNFPGRFSGRQFSNSRSEMNVSTLELGDSALYLCASSLYRTPTRYGYTFGSGTRLTVV.

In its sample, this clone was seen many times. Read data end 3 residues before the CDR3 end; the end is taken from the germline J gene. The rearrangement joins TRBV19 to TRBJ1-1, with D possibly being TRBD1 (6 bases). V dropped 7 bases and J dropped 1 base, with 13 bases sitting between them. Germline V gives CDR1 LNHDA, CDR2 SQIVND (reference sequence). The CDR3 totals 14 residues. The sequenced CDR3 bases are TGTGCCAGTAAGTGGGCAGGGGCGAACACTGAA. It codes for CASKWAGANTE. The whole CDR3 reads CASKWAGANTEAFF.

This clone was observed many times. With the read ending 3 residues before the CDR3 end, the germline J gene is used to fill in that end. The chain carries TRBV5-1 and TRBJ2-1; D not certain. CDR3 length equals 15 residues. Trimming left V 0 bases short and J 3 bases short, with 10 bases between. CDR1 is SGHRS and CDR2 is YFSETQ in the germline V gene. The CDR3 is CASSLDGRDYNEQFF. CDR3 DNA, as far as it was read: TGCGCCAGCAGCTTGGATGGTAGAGACTACAATGAG.

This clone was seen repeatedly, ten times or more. The CDR3 bases that were read are TGTGCCAGTAGTTCCGACAGGGTTAACACTGAA. Amino acid sequence: CASSSDRVNTE. The entire CDR3 protein is CASSSDRVNTEAFF. The V and J genes are TRBV19 and TRBJ1-1; 7 bases fit TRBD1. The read terminates 3 residues before the CDR3 end, so the remaining end is supplied by the germline J gene. The CDR3 has 14 residues. CDR1 and CDR2 (germline): LNHDA, SQIVND (reference sequence). V shed 5 bases, J shed 2 bases, and the junction held 5 bases outside the gene matches.

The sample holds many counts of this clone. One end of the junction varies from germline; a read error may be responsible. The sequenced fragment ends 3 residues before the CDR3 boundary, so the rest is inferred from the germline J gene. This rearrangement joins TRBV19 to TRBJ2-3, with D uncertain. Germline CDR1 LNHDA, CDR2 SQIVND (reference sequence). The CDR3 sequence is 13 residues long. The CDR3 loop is CASSITATNTQYF. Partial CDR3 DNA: TGTGCCAGTAGTATTACCGCCACAAATACG.

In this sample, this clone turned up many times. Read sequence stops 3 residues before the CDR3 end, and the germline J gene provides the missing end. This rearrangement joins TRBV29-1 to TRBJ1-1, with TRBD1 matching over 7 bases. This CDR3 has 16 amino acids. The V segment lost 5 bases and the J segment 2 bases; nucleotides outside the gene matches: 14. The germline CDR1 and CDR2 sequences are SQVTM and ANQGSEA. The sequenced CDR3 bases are TGCAGCGTTCTGGTCACAGGGGAAGTCAGAAACACTGAA. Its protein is CSVLVTGEVRNTE. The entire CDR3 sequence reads CSVLVTGEVRNTEAFF.

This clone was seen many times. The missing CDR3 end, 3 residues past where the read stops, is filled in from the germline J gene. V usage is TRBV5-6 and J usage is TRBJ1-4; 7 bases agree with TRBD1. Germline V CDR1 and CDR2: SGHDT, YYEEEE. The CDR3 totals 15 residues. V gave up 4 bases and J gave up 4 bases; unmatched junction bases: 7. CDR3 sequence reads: CASSPVTGINEKLFF. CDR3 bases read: TGTGCCAGCAGCCCCGTGACAGGGATTAATGAAAAA.

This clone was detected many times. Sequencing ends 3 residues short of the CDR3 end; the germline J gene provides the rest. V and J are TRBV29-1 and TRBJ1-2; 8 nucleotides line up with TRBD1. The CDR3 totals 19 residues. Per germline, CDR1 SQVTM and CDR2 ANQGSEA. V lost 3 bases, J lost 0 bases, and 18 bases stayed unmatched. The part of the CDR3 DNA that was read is TGCAGCGTTGACCTTCGATCCCACCGGGACAGGCTTTCTAACTATGGC. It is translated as CSVDLRSHRDRLSNYG. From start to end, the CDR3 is CSVDLRSHRDRLSNYGYTF.

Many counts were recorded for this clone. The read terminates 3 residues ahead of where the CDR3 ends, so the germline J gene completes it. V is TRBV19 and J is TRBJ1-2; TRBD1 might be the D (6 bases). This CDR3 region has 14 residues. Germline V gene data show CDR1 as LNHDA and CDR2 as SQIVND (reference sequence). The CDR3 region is CASTPTLQGKGYTF. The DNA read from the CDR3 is TGTGCCAGTACCCCGACGTTACAGGGAAAAGGC.

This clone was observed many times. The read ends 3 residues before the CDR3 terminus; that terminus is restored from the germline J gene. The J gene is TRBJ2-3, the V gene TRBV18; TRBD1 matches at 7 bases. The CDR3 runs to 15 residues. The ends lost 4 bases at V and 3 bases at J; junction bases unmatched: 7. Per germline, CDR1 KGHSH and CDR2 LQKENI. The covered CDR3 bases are TGTGCCAGCTCACAAGGGGGCGCTAAGACAGATACG. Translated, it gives CASSQGGAKTDT. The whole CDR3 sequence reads CASSQGGAKTDTQYF.

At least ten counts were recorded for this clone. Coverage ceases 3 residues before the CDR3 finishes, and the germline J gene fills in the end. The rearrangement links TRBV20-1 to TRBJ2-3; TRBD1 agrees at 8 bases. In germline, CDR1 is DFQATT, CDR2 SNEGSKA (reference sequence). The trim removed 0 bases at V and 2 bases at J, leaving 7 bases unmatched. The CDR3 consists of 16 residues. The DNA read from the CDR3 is TGCAGTGCTAGAGATAGGGCAGGGGGCCTCACAGATACG. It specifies CSARDRAGGLTDT. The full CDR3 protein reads CSARDRAGGLTDTQYF.

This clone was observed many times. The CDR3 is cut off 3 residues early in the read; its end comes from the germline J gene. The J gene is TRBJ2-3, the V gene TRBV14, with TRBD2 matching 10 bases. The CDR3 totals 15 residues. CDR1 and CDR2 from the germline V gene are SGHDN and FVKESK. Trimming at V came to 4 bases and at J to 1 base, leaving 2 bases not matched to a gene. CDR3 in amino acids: CASSRTSGGTDTQYF. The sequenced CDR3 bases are TGTGCCAGCAGCCGGACTAGCGGAGGCACAGATACG.